The rows below give T cell receptor beta chains drawn from one sample of a study of OX40 agonist ivuxolimab in advanced cancers. TCRdb keeps only in-frame clones here, not all; method: immunoSEQ multiplex PCR. The table has over 65,000 clones, about 93% seen once. Sequenced here: CD4+ or CD8+ T cells sorted from blood, sampled in a trial of the OX40 agonist ivuxolimab. All receptors come from an adult with an advanced solid tumor such as melanoma, head and neck, liver or kidney cancer. Each CDR3 is given with its conserved first and last residue. The D gene is left open where the match is weak. Clone size appears in some rows only: once, few, many, or a class for an expanded clone.

abundance: .
d_gene: .
v_gene: TRBV4-3
j_gene: TRBJ2-7
CDR3nt: TGCGCCAGCAGCCAACGTACCAGAGATGTCTACGAGCAGTACTTC
CDR3aa: CASSQRTRDVYEQYF

abundance: .
d_gene: .
v_gene: TRBV6-1
j_gene: TRBJ1-5
CDR3nt: TGTGCCAGCAGCTTACAGGATAGCAATCAGCCCCAGCATTTT
CDR3aa: CASSLQDSNQPQHF

abundance: .
d_gene: .
v_gene: TRBV7-3
j_gene: TRBJ2-5
CDR3nt: TGTGCCAGCAGCTTAGGCAAAGAGGCTAGCCCCTTTCAAGAGACCCAGTACTTC
CDR3aa: CASSLGKEASPFQETQYF

abundance: .
d_gene: TRBD1
v_gene: TRBV5-1
j_gene: TRBJ1-6
CDR3nt: TGCGCCAGCAGCTCCGACAGGGTCTATAATTCACCCCTCCACTTT
CDR3aa: CASSSDRVYNSPLHF

abundance: .
d_gene: .
v_gene: TRBV28
j_gene: TRBJ2-7
CDR3nt: TGTGCCAGCAGACCTGGCGGGGGCTTCTCCTACGAGCAGTACTTC
CDR3aa: CASRPGGGFSYEQYF

abundance: once
d_gene: TRBD2
v_gene: TRBV2
j_gene: TRBJ2-5
CDR3nt: TGTGCCAGCAGTGGCCTAGCGGGAGGAGAGACCCAGTACTTC
CDR3aa: CASSGLAGGETQYF

abundance: .
d_gene: TRBD2
v_gene: TRBV6-5
j_gene: TRBJ2-7
CDR3nt: TGTGCCAGCAGTTATAGCGGGTGGGGGACGTACGAGCAGTACTTC
CDR3aa: CASSYSGWGTYEQYF

abundance: .
d_gene: TRBD1
v_gene: TRBV6-5
j_gene: TRBJ1-1
CDR3nt: TGTGCCAGCAAAAGGACAGGGGACGGTGAAGCTTTCTTT
CDR3aa: CASKRTGDGEAFF

abundance: once
d_gene: .
v_gene: TRBV7-2
j_gene: TRBJ2-2
CDR3nt: TGTGCCAGCAGCTTTTTCGGGCCCGCGAACACCGGGGAGCTGTTTTTT
CDR3aa: CASSFFGPANTGELFF

abundance: .
d_gene: .
v_gene: TRBV6-1
j_gene: TRBJ1-5
CDR3nt: TGTGCCAGCATGCAGGCAACTCAGCCCCAGCATTTT
CDR3aa: CASMQATQPQHF

abundance: .
d_gene: TRBD1
v_gene: TRBV7-2
j_gene: TRBJ2-7
CDR3nt: TGTGCCAGCAGCCCCAGTAGGACAGGGGCCACCTACGAGCAGTACTTC
CDR3aa: CASSPSRTGATYEQYF

abundance: .
d_gene: .
v_gene: TRBV28
j_gene: TRBJ1-4
CDR3nt: TGTGCCAGCAGTTTGACAGGAGATCCAACTAATGAAAAACTGTTTTTT
CDR3aa: CASSLTGDPTNEKLFF

abundance: .
d_gene: .
v_gene: TRBV27
j_gene: TRBJ1-1
CDR3nt: TGTGCCAGCGGCTGGGGTAACACTGAAGCTTTCTTT
CDR3aa: CASGWGNTEAFF

abundance: .
d_gene: TRBD1
v_gene: TRBV4-1
j_gene: TRBJ2-1
CDR3nt: TGCGCCAGCAGCCCGGGACAGGGGCCGGGCGATGAGCAGTTCTTC
CDR3aa: CASSPGQGPGDEQFF

abundance: once
d_gene: TRBD1
v_gene: TRBV29-1
j_gene: TRBJ1-3
CDR3nt: TGCAGCGTTGAAAGGCCGGGACAGCCGTTAGACACCATATATTTT
CDR3aa: CSVERPGQPLDTIYF

abundance: .
d_gene: TRBD2
v_gene: TRBV4-3
j_gene: TRBJ2-1
CDR3nt: TGCGCCAGCAGCCAAGATGGGTTAGCGGGCGGGAGGGTGCAGTTCTTC
CDR3aa: CASSQDGLAGGRVQFF

abundance: .
d_gene: TRBD1
v_gene: TRBV2
j_gene: TRBJ1-1
CDR3nt: TGTGCCAGCAGTGTGGACAGGGATACTGAAGCTTTCTTT
CDR3aa: CASSVDRDTEAFF

abundance: .
d_gene: TRBD2
v_gene: TRBV9
j_gene: TRBJ2-1
CDR3nt: TGTGCCAGCAGCGGCGAACCGGGACTAGAACCCACTTACAATGAGCAGTTCTTC
CDR3aa: CASSGEPGLEPTYNEQFF

abundance: .
d_gene: .
v_gene: TRBV7-9
j_gene: TRBJ2-4
CDR3nt: TGTGCCAGCAGCTTACCTTGGGTGGAGACTAGTTTTCAGTACTTC
CDR3aa: CASSLPWVETSFQYF

abundance: .
d_gene: .
v_gene: TRBV7-9
j_gene: TRBJ2-3
CDR3nt: TGTGCCAGCGACTTTAGGGGTGGTTCAGATACGCAGTATTTT
CDR3aa: CASDFRGGSDTQYF

abundance: .
d_gene: .
v_gene: TRBV20-1
j_gene: TRBJ2-5
CDR3nt: TGCAGTATCGAGTACCAAGAGACCCAGTACTTC
CDR3aa: CSIEYQETQYF

abundance: .
d_gene: .
v_gene: TRBV2
j_gene: TRBJ2-5
CDR3nt: TGTGCCAGCACGACGGGCTTGGAAGAGACCCAGTACTTC
CDR3aa: CASTTGLEETQYF

abundance: .
d_gene: TRBD1
v_gene: TRBV6-6
j_gene: TRBJ2-7
CDR3nt: TGTGCCAGCAGTCGGGACAGCCCCTACGAGCAGTACTTC
CDR3aa: CASSRDSPYEQYF

abundance: .
d_gene: .
v_gene: TRBV29-1
j_gene: TRBJ2-3
CDR3nt: TGCAGCGTGGGGATTTCACAGGGACCCACAGATACGCAGTATTTT
CDR3aa: CSVGISQGPTDTQYF

abundance: few
d_gene: TRBD1
v_gene: TRBV4-3
j_gene: TRBJ2-4
CDR3nt: TGCGCCAGCAGCCCCGGACAGGGCGTCAATGACATTCAGTACTTC
CDR3aa: CASSPGQGVNDIQYF

abundance: .
d_gene: TRBD1
v_gene: TRBV5-1
j_gene: TRBJ1-1
CDR3nt: TGCGCCAGCAGCATGGGACAGGGGGCCGGAGAAGCTTTCTTT
CDR3aa: CASSMGQGAGEAFF

abundance: .
d_gene: TRBD1
v_gene: TRBV7-7
j_gene: TRBJ2-5
CDR3nt: TGTGCCAGCAGAGCCGGGACAGGGGGCGGAGAGACCCAGTACTTC
CDR3aa: CASRAGTGGGETQYF